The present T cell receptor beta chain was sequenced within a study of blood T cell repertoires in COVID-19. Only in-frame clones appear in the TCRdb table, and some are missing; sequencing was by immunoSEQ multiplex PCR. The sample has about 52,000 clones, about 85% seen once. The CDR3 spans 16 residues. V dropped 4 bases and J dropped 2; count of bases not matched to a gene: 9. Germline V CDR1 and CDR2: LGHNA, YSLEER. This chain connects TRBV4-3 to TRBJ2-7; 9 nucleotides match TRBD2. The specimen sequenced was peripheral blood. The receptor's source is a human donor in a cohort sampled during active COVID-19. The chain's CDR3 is CASSPSRAGGPYEQYF. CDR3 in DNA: TGCGCCAGCAGCCCGTCTAGGGCGGGAGGGCCCTACGAGCAGTACTTC.